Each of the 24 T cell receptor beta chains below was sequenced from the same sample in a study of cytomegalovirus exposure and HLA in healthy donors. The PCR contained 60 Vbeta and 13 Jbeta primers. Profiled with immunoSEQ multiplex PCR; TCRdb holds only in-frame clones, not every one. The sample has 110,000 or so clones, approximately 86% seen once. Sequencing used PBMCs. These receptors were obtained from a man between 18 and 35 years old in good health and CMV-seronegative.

The CDR3 region is CSVESISAHEQYF. Here the CDR3 DNA reads TGCAGCGTTGAATCGATTAGCGCACACGAGCAGTACTTC. The chain uses TRBV29-1 and TRBJ2-7, with a possible D match to TRBD2 (5 bases). Trimming cost V 2 bases and J 5 bases, with 13 bases left between them. CDR3 length equals 13 residues. The germline gives CDR1 SQVTM, CDR2 ANQGSEA.

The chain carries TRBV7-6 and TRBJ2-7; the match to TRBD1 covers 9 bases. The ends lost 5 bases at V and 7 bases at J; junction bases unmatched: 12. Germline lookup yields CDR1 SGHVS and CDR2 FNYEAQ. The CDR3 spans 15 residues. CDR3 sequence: CASSRRDRAFLEQYF. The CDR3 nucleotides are TGTGCCAGCAGCCGCCGGGACAGGGCCTTCTTGGAGCAGTACTTC.

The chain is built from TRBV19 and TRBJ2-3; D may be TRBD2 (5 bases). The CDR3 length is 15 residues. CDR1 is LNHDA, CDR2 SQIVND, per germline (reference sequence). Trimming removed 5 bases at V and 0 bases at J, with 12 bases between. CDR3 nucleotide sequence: TGTGCCAGTAGTGAGGCGGGTGCTAGCACAGATACGCAGTATTTT. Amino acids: CASSEAGASTDTQYF.

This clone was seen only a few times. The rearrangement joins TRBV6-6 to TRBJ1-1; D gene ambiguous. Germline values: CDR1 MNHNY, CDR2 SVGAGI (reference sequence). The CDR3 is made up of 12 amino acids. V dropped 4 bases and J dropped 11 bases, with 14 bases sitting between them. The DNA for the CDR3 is TGTGCCAGCAGTTCCAACAGTCCCTGGGCTTTCTTT. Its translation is CASSSNSPWAFF.

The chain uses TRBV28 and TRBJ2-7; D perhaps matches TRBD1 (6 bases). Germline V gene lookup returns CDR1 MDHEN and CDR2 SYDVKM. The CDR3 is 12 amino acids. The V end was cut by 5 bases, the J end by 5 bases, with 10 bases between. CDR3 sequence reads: CASSTKGDEQYF. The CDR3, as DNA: TGTGCCAGCAGTACCAAGGGGGACGAGCAGTACTTC.

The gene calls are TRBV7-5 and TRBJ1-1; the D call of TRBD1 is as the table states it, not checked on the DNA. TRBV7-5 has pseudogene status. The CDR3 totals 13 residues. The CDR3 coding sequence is TGTGTCAGAAGCACAGACAGGGCCACTGAAGCTTTCTTT. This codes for CVRSTDRATEAFF.

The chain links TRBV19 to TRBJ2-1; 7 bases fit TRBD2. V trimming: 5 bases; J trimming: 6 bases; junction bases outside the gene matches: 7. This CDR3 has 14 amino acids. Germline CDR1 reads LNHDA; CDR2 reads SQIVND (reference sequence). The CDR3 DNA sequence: TGTGCCAGTAGTTGGGCGGGAGTTGCCAATGAGCAGTTCTTC. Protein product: CASSWAGVANEQFF.

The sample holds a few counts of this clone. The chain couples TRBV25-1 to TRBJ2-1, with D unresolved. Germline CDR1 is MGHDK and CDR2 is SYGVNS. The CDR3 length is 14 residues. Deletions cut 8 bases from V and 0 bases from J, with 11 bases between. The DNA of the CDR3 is TGTGCCAGCGGCTCAATAAGCTCCTACAATGAGCAGTTCTTC. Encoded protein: CASGSISSYNEQFF.

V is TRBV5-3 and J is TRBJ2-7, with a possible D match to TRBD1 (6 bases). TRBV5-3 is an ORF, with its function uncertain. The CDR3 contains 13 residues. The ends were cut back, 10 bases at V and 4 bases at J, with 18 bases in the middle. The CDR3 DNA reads TGTGCCCCGCAGGGGCCCGCTGTGTACGAGCAGTACTTC. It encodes CAPQGPAVYEQYF.

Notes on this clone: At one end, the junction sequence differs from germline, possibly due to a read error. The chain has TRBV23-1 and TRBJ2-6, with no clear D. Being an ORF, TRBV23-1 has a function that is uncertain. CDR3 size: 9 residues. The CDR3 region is CASSQADSF. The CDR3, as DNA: TGCGCCAGCAGTCAGGCAGATTCCTTC.

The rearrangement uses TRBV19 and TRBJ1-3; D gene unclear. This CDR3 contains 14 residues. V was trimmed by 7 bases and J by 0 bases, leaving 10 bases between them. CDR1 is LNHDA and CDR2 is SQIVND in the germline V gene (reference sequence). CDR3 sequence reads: CASMVQSSGNTIYF. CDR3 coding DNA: TGTGCCAGTATGGTACAGAGCTCTGGAAACACCATATATTTT.

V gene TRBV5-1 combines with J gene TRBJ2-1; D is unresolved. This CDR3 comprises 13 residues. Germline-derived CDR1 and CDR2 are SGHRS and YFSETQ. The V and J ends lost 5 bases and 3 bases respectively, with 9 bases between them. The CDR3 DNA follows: TGCGCCAGCAGTCCAGAATTCTACAATGAGCAGTTCTTC. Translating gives CASSPEFYNEQFF.

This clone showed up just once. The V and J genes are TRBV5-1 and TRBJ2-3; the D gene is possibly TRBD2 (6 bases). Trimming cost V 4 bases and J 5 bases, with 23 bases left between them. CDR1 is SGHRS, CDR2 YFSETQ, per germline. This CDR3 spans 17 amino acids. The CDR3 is CASSPRLGGRAGDTQYF. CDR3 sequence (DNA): TGCGCCAGCAGCCCGCGCTTGGGGGGAAGGGCGGGAGATACGCAGTATTTT.

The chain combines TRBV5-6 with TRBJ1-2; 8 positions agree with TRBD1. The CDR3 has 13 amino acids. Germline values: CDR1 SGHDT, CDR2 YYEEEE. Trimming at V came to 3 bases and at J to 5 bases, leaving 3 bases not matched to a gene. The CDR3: CASSYDRGYGYTF. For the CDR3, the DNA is TGTGCCAGCAGCTACGACAGGGGTTATGGCTACACCTTC.

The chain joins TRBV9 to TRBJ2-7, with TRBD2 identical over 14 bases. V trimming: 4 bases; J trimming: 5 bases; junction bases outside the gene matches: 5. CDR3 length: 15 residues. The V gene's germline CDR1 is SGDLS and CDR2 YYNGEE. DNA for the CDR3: TGTGCCAGCAGCAAGGGACTAGCGGGAGCCCACGAGCAGTACTTC. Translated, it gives CASSKGLAGAHEQYF. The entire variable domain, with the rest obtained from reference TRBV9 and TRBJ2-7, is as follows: DSGVTQTPKHLITATGQRVTLRCSPRSGDLSVYWYQQSLDQGLQFLIQYYNGEERAKGNILERFSAQQFPDLHSELNLSSLELGDSALYFCASSKGLAGAHEQYFGPGTRLTVT.

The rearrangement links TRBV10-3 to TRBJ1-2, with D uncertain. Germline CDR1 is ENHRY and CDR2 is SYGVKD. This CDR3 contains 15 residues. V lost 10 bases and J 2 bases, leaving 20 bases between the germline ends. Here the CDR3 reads CASSPPPGSNYGYTF. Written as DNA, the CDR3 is TGTGCCAGCAGCCCCCCCCCAGGTTCAAACTATGGCTACACCTTC.

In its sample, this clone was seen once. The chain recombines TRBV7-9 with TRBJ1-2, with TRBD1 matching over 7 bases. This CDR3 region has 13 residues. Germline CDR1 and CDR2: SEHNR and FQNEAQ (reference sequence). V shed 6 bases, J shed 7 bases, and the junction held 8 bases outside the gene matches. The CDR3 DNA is TGTGCCAGCAGGGGACAGTCCGTAGTTGGCTACACCTTC. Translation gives CASRGQSVVGYTF.

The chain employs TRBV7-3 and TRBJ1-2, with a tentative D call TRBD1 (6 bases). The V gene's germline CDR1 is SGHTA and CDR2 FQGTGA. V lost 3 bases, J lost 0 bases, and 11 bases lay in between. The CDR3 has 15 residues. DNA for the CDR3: TGTGCCAGCAGCTTTTACAGGGTCGCTAACTATGGCTACACCTTC. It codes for CASSFYRVANYGYTF.

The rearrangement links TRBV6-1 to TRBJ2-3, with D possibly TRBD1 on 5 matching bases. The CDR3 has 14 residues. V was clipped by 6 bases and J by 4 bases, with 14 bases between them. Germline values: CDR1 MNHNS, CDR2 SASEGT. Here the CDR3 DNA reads TGTGCCAGCAGCGACGCCAGGGTTTCAGATACGCAGTATTTT. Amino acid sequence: CASSDARVSDTQYF.

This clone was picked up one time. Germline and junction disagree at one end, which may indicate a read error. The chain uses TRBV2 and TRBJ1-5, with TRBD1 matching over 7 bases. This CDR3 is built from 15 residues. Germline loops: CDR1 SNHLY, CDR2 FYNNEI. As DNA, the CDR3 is TGTGCCAGCAGCGAAGACAGGGTAGGCAATCAGCCCCAGCATTTT. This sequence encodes CASSEDRVGNQPQHF.

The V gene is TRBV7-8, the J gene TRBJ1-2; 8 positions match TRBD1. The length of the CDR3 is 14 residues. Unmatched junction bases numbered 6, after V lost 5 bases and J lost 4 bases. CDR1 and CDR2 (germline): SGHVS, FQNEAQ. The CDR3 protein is CASSSRDRFYGYTF. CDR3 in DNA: TGTGCCAGCAGCAGTCGGGACAGGTTCTATGGCTACACCTTC.

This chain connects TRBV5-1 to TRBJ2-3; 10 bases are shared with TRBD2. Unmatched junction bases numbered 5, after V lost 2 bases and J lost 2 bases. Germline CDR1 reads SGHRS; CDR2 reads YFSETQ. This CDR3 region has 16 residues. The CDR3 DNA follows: TGCGCCAGCAGCTTTATAGCGGGAGGATACACAGATACGCAGTATTTT. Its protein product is CASSFIAGGYTDTQYF.

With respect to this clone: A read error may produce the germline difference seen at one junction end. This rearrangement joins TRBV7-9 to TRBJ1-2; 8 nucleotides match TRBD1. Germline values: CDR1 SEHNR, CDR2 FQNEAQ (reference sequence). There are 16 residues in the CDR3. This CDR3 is CASSQSWTGTNYGYTF. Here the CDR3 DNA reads TGCGCCAGCAGCCAATCCTGGACAGGGACCAACTATGGCTACACCTTC.

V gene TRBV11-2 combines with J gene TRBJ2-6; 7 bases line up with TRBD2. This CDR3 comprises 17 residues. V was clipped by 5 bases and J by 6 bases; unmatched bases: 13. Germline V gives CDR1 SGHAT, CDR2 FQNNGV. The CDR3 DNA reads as TGTGCCAGCAGCCCCCGGGGGGACTTTATCCTGGCCAACGTCCTGACTTTC. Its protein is CASSPRGDFILANVLTF.